In this sample, the clone carrying this T cell receptor beta chain turned up many times. Via MiXCR, TCRdb re-called the 5' RACE reads, giving one row per CDR3 protein. The profile shows approximately 120,000 distinct CDR3 sequences, 7.4% of them singletons. CDR1 is MNHEY and CDR2 is SVGAGI in the germline V gene. V was pared by 2 bases and J by 4 bases, with 8 bases between. This CDR3 is 14 amino acids long. This specimen comes from a study of T cells after yellow fever vaccination. The rearrangement links TRBV6-5 to TRBJ2-2; no definite D call. Sequenced here: CD4+ T cells sorted from PBMCs, sampled approximately 11 days after the first yellow fever vaccination. This receptor was taken from a man between 18 and 35 years old who received the YFV17D yellow fever vaccine. Here the CDR3 DNA reads TGTGCCAGCAGTTACCTTGTGGGCACCGGGGAGCTGTTTTTT. Its translation is CASSYLVGTGELFF.